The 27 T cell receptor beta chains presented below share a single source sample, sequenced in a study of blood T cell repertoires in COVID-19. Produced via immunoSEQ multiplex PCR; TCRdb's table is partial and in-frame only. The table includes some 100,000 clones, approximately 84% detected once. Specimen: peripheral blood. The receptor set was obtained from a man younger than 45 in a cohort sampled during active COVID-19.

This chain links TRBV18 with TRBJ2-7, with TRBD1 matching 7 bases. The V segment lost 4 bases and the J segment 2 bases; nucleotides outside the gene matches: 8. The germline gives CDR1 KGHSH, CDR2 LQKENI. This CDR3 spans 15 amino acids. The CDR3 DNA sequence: TGTGCCAGCTCACTGGGGACAGCAAGAACCTACGAGCAGTACTTC. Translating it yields CASSLGTARTYEQYF.

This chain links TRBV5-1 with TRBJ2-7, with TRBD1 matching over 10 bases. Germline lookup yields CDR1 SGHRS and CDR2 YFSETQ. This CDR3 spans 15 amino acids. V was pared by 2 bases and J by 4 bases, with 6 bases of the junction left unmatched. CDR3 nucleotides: TGCGCCAGCAGCTTATCCGGGACAGGGGCTTACGAGCAGTACTTC. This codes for CASSLSGTGAYEQYF.

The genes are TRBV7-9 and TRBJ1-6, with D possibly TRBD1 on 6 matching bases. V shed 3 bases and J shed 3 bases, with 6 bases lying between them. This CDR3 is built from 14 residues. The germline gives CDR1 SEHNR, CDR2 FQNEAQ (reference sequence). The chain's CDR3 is CASSLTGYNSPLHF. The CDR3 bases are TGTGCCAGCAGCTTGACAGGCTATAATTCACCCCTCCACTTT.

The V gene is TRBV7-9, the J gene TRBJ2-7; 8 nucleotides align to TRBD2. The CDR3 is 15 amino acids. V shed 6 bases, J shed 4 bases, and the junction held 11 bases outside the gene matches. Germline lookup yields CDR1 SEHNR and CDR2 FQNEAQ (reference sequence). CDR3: CASSISGGTQYEQYF. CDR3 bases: TGTGCCAGCAGTATCAGCGGGGGCACCCAGTACGAGCAGTACTTC. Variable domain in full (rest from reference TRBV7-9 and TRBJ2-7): DTGVSQNPRHKITKRGQNVTFRCDPISEHNRLYWYRQTLGQGPEFLTYFQNEAQLEKSRLLSDRFSAERPKGSFSTLEIQRTEQGDSAMYLCASSISGGTQYEQYFGPGTRLTVT.

This chain's CDR3 is CASSSTSGGSEQYF. As DNA, the CDR3 is TGTGCCAGCAGCTCGACTAGCGGGGGAAGCGAGCAGTACTTC. The chain employs TRBV7-2 and TRBJ2-7; TRBD2 aligns across 12 bases. The V segment lost 4 bases and the J segment 6 bases; nucleotides outside the gene matches: 4. CDR1 SGHTA and CDR2 FQGNSA come from the germline V gene. The CDR3 has 14 amino acids.

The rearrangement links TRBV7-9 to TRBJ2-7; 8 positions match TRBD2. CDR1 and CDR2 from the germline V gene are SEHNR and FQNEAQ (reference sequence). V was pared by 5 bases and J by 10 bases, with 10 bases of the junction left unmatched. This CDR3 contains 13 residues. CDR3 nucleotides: TGTGCCAGCAGCCCCCCGCAGCGGGGGTCCCAGTACTTC. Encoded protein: CASSPPQRGSQYF.

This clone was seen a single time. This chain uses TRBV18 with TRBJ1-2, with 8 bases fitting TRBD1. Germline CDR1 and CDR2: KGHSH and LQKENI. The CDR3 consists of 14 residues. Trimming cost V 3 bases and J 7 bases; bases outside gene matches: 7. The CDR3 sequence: CASSPAQGAPGYTF. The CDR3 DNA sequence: TGTGCCAGCTCACCCGCCCAGGGGGCGCCTGGCTACACCTTC. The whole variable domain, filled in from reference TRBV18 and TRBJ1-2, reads NAGVMQNPRHLVRRRGQEARLRCSPMKGHSHVYWYRQLPEEGLKFMVYLQKENIIDESGMPKERFSAEFPKEGPSILRIQQVVRGDSAAYFCASSPAQGAPGYTFGSGTRLTVV.

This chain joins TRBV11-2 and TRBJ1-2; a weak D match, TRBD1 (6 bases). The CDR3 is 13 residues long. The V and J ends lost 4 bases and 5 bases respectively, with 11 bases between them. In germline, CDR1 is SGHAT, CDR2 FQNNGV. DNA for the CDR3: TGTGCCAGCAGCTCGAATCAGGGGTATGGCTACACCTTC. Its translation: CASSSNQGYGYTF.

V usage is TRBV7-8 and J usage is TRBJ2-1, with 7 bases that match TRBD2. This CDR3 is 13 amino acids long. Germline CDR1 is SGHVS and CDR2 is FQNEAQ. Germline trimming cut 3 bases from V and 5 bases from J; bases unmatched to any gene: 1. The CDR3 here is CASSFRGDNEQFF. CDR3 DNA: TGTGCCAGCAGCTTCCGGGGGGACAATGAGCAGTTCTTC.

The CDR3 sequence is CASSQLNQPQHF. CDR3 in DNA: TGTGCCAGCAGCCAATTAAATCAGCCCCAGCATTTT. This chain uses TRBV3-1 (or the pseudogene TRBV3-2) with TRBJ1-5; D not resolved. The CDR3 runs 12 residues. V lost 2 bases and J lost 4, with 3 bases in between. Germline V gene lookup returns CDR1 LGHDT and CDR2 YNNKEL (reference sequence).

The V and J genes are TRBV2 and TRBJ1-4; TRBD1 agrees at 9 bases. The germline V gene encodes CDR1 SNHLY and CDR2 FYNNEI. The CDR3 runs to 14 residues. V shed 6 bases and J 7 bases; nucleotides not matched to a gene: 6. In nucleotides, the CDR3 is TGTGCCAGCAGGGGGACAGGGAGGGCTGAAAAACTGTTTTTT. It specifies CASRGTGRAEKLFF. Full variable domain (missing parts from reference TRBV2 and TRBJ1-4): EPEVTQTPSHQVTQMGQEVILRCVPISNHLYFYWYRQILGQKVEFLVSFYNNEISEKSEIFDDQFSVERPDGSNFTLKIRSTKLEDSAMYFCASRGTGRAEKLFFGSGTQLSVL.

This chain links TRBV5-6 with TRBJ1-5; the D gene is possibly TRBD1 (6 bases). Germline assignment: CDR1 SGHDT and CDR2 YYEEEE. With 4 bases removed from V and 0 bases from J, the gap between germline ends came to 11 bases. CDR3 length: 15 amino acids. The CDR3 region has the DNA TGTGCCAGCAGCCTACAGGGATATAGCAATCAGCCCCAGCATTTT. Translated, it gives CASSLQGYSNQPQHF.

The CDR3 sequence: CASSPTKEQETQYF. The CDR3 DNA reads as TGTGCCAGCAGCCCCACTAAGGAACAAGAGACCCAGTACTTC. V is TRBV7-3 and J is TRBJ2-5, with unresolved D. The CDR3 sequence is 14 residues long. Germline values: CDR1 SGHTA, CDR2 FQGTGA. V shed 5 bases and J shed 2 bases, with 12 bases lying between them.

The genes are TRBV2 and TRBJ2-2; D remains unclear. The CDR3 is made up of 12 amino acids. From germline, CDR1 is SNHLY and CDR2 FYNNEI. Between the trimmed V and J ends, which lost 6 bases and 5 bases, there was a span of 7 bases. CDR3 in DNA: TGTGCCAGCAGGCCAGTTACCGGGGAGCTGTTTTTT. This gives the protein CASRPVTGELFF.

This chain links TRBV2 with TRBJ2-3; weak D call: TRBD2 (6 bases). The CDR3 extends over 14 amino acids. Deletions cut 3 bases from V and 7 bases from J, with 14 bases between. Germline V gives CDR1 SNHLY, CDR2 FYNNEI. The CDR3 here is CASSDWTILHTQYF. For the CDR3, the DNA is TGTGCCAGCAGTGACTGGACTATACTTCATACGCAGTATTTT.

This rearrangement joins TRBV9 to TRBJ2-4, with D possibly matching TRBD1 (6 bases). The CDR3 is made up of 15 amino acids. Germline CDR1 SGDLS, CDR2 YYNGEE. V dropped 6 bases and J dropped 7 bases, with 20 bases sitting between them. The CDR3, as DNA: TGTGCCAGCACCCCAGGGTTTGGGGGCTGGAACATTCAGTACTTC. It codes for CASTPGFGGWNIQYF.

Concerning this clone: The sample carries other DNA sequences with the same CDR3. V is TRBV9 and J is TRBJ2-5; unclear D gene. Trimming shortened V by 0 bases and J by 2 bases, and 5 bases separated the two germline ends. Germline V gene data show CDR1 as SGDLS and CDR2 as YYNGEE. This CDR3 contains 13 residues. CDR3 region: CASSVGLQETQYF. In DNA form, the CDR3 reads TGTGCCAGCAGCGTAGGGCTTCAAGAGACCCAGTACTTC.

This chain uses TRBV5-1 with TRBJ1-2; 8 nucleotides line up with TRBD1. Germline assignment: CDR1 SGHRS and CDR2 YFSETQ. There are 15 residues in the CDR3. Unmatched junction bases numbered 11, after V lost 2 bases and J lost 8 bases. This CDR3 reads CASSLEGRGREGYTF. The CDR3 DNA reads TGCGCCAGCAGCTTAGAGGGCAGGGGGCGCGAAGGCTACACCTTC.

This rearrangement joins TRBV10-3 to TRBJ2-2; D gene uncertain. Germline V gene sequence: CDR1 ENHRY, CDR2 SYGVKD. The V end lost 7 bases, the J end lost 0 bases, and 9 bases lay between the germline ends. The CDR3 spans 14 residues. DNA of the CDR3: TGTGCCATCACCAGCGACGCGAACACCGGGGAGCTGTTTTTT. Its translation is CAITSDANTGELFF.

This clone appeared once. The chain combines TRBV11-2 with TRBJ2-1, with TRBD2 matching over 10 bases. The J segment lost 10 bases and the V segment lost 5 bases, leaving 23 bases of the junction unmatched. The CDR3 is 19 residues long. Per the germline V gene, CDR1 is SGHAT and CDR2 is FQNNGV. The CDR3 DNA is TGTGCCAGCAGCCTTAGAAGGCGCGCCGGGACTAGCGACGGCACGGAGCAGTTCTTC. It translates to CASSLRRRAGTSDGTEQFF.

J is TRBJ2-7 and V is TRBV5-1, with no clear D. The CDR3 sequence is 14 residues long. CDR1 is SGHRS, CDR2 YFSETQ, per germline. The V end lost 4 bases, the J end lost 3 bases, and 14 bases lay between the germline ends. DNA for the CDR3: TGCGCCAGCAGCCACACCGGAGACTTCTACGAGCAGTACTTC. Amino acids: CASSHTGDFYEQYF.

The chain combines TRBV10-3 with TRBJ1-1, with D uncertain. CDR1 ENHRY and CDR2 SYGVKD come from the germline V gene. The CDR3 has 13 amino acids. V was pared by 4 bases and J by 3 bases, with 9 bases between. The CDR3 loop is CAISGSGYTEAFF. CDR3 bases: TGTGCCATCAGTGGGTCCGGGTACACTGAAGCTTTCTTT.

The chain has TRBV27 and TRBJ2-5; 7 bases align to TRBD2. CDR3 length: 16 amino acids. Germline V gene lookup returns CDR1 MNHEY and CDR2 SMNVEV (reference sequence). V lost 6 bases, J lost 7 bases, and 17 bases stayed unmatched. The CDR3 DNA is TGTGCCAGCAGGAACTCCGCGGGGGAAAGGGTCGGGACCCAGTACTTC. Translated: CASRNSAGERVGTQYF.

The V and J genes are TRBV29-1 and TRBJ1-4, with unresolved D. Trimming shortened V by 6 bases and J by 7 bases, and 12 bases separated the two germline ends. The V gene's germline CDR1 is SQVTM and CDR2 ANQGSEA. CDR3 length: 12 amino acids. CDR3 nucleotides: TGCAGCGTCGGGTCCACGGGTGAAAAACTGTTTTTT. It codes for CSVGSTGEKLFF.

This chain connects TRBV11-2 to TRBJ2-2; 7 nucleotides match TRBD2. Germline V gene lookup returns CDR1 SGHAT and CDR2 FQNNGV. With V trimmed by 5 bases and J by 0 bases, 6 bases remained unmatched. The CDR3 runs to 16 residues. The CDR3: CASSVMGGSNTGELFF. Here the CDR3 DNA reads TGTGCCAGCAGCGTCATGGGGGGGTCGAACACCGGGGAGCTGTTTTTT.

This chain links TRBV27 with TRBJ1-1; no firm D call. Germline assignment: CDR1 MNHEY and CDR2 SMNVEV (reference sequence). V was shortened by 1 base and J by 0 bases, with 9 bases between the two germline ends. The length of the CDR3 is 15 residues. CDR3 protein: CASSLFSQLNTEAFF. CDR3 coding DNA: TGTGCCAGCAGTTTATTTAGCCAGTTGAACACTGAAGCTTTCTTT.

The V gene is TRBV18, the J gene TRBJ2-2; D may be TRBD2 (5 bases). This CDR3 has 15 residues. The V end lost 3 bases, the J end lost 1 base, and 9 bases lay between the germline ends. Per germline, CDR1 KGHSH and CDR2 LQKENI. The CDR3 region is CASSPQGRNTGELFF. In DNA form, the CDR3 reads TGTGCCAGCTCACCGCAAGGGAGGAACACCGGGGAGCTGTTTTTT. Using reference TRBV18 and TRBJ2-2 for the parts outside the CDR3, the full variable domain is NAGVMQNPRHLVRRRGQEARLRCSPMKGHSHVYWYRQLPEEGLKFMVYLQKENIIDESGMPKERFSAEFPKEGPSILRIQQVVRGDSAAYFCASSPQGRNTGELFFGEGSRLTVL.